These T cell receptor beta chains were read from a single sample in a study of shared clonotypes between healthy human individuals. Sequencing used immunoSEQ multiplex PCR; TCRdb keeps in-frame clones, though not all of them. The data contain around 750,000 clones, approximately 74% of them seen just once; the ten biggest clones take up more than 1.5%. The sequenced material came from memory CD4+ T cells sorted from blood. These TCRs come from a woman aged 30 to 39 in good health. CDR3s leave out the opening cysteine and the closing phenylalanine or tryptophan. Fields, in order: V gene, D gene, clone size, CDR3 protein. D genes are given only for firm matches. Only some rows state a clone size, as once, few, many or a class for expanded clones.

v_call: TRBV28
d_call: TRBD2
clone_size: NA
cdr3_aa: ASSLGGSGVYEQY

v_call: TRBV28
d_call: TRBD1
clone_size: NA
cdr3_aa: ASSRQGGNTIY

v_call: TRBV27
d_call: TRBD2
clone_size: NA
cdr3_aa: ASSFGLAGYNEQF

v_call: TRBV5-4
d_call: TRBD1
clone_size: NA
cdr3_aa: ASSTTGGKGQKLF

v_call: TRBV19
d_call: NA
clone_size: NA
cdr3_aa: ASSLSLEGNEQY

v_call: TRBV14
d_call: NA
clone_size: once
cdr3_aa: ASSQDLGGRLNEKLF

v_call: TRBV30
d_call: NA
clone_size: NA
cdr3_aa: AWGEGISEKLF

v_call: TRBV7-2
d_call: NA
clone_size: NA
cdr3_aa: ASSLGERQPQH

v_call: TRBV11-2
d_call: NA
clone_size: once
cdr3_aa: ASSQGGVKQTQY

v_call: TRBV4-2
d_call: NA
clone_size: NA
cdr3_aa: ASSSGGVGETQY

v_call: TRBV5-1
d_call: NA
clone_size: NA
cdr3_aa: ASSLVGAHTDTQY

v_call: TRBV25-1
d_call: NA
clone_size: NA
cdr3_aa: ASSGPGNSGNTIY

v_call: TRBV16
d_call: NA
clone_size: few
cdr3_aa: ASSQSSSNTEAF

v_call: TRBV4-1
d_call: TRBD2
clone_size: NA
cdr3_aa: ASSQSQRESYNEQF

v_call: TRBV1
d_call: NA
clone_size: NA
cdr3_aa: TSKESKTGHEGHNQPQH

v_call: TRBV28
d_call: NA
clone_size: NA
cdr3_aa: ASSLPWETNPKMNTEAF

v_call: TRBV11-2
d_call: TRBD2
clone_size: NA
cdr3_aa: ASSLGGGRQETQY

v_call: TRBV5-4
d_call: NA
clone_size: once
cdr3_aa: ASSSRDLQETQY

v_call: TRBV30
d_call: NA
clone_size: NA
cdr3_aa: AWSVSINHGYT

v_call: TRBV6-6
d_call: NA
clone_size: NA
cdr3_aa: ASSPRRDTAEAF

v_call: TRBV11-2
d_call: NA
clone_size: NA
cdr3_aa: ASSLVSYRSSGNTIY

v_call: TRBV7-2
d_call: TRBD1
clone_size: NA
cdr3_aa: ASSPQQGAFTGELF

v_call: TRBV5-6
d_call: TRBD2
clone_size: once
cdr3_aa: ASRTSGRSYEQY

v_call: TRBV6-5
d_call: TRBD2
clone_size: few
cdr3_aa: ASSDQRDAQF

v_call: TRBV7-8
d_call: TRBD2
clone_size: NA
cdr3_aa: ASSKRTSGTSEQY

v_call: TRBV5-6
d_call: NA
clone_size: few
cdr3_aa: ASSQGLPNEKLF

v_call: TRBV28
d_call: NA
clone_size: NA
cdr3_aa: ASKYLGGRPYGYT

v_call: TRBV2
d_call: NA
clone_size: NA
cdr3_aa: ASSRDPVGLDGNTIY

v_call: TRBV6-1
d_call: TRBD2
clone_size: NA
cdr3_aa: ASSQTSGRWEEQY

v_call: TRBV5-1
d_call: TRBD2
clone_size: NA
cdr3_aa: ASSLLEGRETGELF

v_call: TRBV7-9
d_call: NA
clone_size: once
cdr3_aa: ASSPKTAWGTEAF

v_call: TRBV7-8
d_call: TRBD1
clone_size: NA
cdr3_aa: ASSLGQGAYEQY

v_call: TRBV6-1
d_call: TRBD2
clone_size: NA
cdr3_aa: ASSGSWASGKYEQY

v_call: TRBV10-2
d_call: NA
clone_size: NA
cdr3_aa: ASGSTDTQY

v_call: TRBV11-2
d_call: TRBD2
clone_size: NA
cdr3_aa: ASSLRGRTSGRIEDTQY

v_call: TRBV7-9
d_call: NA
clone_size: NA
cdr3_aa: ASSLGGSTGQPQH

v_call: TRBV2
d_call: NA
clone_size: NA
cdr3_aa: ASSIRGMGSEGNTEAF

v_call: TRBV5-1
d_call: TRBD2
clone_size: NA
cdr3_aa: ASSLDTSAYNEQF

v_call: TRBV27
d_call: NA
clone_size: once
cdr3_aa: ASSLSASTDTQY

v_call: TRBV30
d_call: NA
clone_size: NA
cdr3_aa: AWSGGWSVSNQPQH

v_call: TRBV6-1
d_call: NA
clone_size: NA
cdr3_aa: ASSEYTRGGSYEQY

v_call: TRBV5-4
d_call: NA
clone_size: NA
cdr3_aa: ASSSRQDGYT

v_call: TRBV7-9
d_call: TRBD1
clone_size: NA
cdr3_aa: ASSRQGTADYGYT

v_call: TRBV25-1
d_call: NA
clone_size: few
cdr3_aa: ARGNMHQETQY

v_call: TRBV5-1
d_call: NA
clone_size: NA
cdr3_aa: ASSLDPAGYGYT

v_call: TRBV5-1
d_call: TRBD1
clone_size: NA
cdr3_aa: ASSLGGQGAWETQY

v_call: TRBV10-3
d_call: NA
clone_size: NA
cdr3_aa: AIRPEVGRSNYGYT

v_call: TRBV5-1
d_call: TRBD1
clone_size: NA
cdr3_aa: ASSTRQGSSYEQY

v_call: TRBV18
d_call: NA
clone_size: NA
cdr3_aa: ASSPAPSNQPQH

v_call: TRBV7-9
d_call: NA
clone_size: NA
cdr3_aa: ASSRENPTYEQY

v_call: TRBV9
d_call: TRBD1
clone_size: NA
cdr3_aa: ASSPTRTGYYGYT

v_call: TRBV4-2
d_call: NA
clone_size: many
cdr3_aa: ASSQATDTGYGYT